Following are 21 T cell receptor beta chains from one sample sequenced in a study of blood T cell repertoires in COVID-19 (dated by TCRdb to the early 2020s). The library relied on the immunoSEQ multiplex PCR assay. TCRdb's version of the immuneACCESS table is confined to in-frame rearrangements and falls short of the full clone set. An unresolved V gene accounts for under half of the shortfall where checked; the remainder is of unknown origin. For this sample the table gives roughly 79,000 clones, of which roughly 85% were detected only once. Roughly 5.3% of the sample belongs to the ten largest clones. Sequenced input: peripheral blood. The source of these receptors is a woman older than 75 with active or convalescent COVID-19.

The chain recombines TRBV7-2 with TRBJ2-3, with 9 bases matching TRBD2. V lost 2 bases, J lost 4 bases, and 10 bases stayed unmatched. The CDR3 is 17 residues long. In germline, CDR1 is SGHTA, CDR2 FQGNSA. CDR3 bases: TGTGCCAGCAGCTTATCCCGTGGGCGGGGGGGCGCAGATACGCAGTATTTT. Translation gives CASSLSRGRGGADTQYF.

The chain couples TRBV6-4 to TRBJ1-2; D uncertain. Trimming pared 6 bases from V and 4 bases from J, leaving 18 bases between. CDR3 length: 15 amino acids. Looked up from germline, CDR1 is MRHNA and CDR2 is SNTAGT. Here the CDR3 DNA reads TGTGCCAGCAGAGCCGAGGGCCCTCGATCCTATGGCTACACCTTC. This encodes CASRAEGPRSYGYTF.

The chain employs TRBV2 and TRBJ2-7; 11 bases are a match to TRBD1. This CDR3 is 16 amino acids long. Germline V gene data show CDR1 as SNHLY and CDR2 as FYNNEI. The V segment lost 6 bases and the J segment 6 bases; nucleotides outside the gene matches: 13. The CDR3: CASRKGGGQGGSEQYF. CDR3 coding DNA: TGTGCCAGCAGGAAAGGCGGGGGACAGGGGGGAAGCGAGCAGTACTTC.

The CDR3 bases are TGTGCCAGCAGCTTGGAGCTAGCGGGGGGCCGAGAGACCCAGTACTTC. Its protein is CASSLELAGGRETQYF. The rearrangement uses TRBV5-5 and TRBJ2-5, with TRBD2 identical over 11 bases. V shed 0 bases and J 4 bases; nucleotides not matched to a gene: 5. Germline CDR1 SGHKS, CDR2 YYEKEE (reference sequence). The length of the CDR3 is 16 residues. The full variable domain, in which reference TRBV5-5 and TRBJ2-5 provide the parts outside the CDR3, is DAGVTQSPTHLIKTRGQQVTLRCSPISGHKSVSWYQQVLGQGPQFIFQYYEKEERGRGNFPDRFSARQFPNYSSELNVNALLLGDSALYLCASSLELAGGRETQYFGPGTRLLVL.

The CDR3 loop is CASSQVGGYRYEQYF. The CDR3 DNA is TGTGCCAGCAGCCAAGTTGGGGGGTACAGGTACGAGCAGTACTTC. The J gene is TRBJ2-7, the V gene TRBV3-1 (or the pseudogene TRBV3-2), with a tentative D call TRBD2 (6 bases). CDR1 is LGHDT and CDR2 is YNNKEL in the germline V gene (reference sequence). The length of the CDR3 is 15 residues. V was cut by 1 base and J by 4 bases, with 14 bases left in between.

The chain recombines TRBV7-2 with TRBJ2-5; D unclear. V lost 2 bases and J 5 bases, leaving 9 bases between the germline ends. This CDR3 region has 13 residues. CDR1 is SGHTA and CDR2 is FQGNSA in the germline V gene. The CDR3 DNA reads TGTGCCAGCAGCTTATCAGGTTTGGAGACCCAGTACTTC. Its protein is CASSLSGLETQYF.

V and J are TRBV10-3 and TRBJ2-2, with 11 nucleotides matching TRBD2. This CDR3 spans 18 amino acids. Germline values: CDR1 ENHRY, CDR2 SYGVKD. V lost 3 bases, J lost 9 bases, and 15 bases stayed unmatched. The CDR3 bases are TGTGCCATCAGTGAAGTGAGAACTAGCGGGGGAAGTCCCCGGGAGCTGTTTTTT. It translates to CAISEVRTSGGSPRELFF.

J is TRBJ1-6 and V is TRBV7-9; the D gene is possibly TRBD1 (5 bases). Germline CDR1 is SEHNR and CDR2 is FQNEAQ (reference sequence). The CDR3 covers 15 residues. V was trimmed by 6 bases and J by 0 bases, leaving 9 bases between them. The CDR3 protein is CASSQGFSYNSPLHF. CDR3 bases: TGTGCCAGCAGTCAGGGATTCTCCTATAATTCACCCCTCCACTTT.

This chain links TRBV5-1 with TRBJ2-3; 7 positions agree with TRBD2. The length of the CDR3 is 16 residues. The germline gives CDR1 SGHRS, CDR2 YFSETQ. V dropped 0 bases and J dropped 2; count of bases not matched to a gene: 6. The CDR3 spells CASSLGVGRITDTQYF. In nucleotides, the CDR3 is TGCGCCAGCAGCTTGGGGGTCGGGAGGATCACAGATACGCAGTATTTT.

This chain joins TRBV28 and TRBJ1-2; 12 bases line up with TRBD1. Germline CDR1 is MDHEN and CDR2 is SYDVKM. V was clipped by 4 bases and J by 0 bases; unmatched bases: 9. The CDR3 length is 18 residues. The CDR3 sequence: CASSSPGQGAPANYGYTF. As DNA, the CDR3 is TGTGCCAGCAGTTCCCCGGGACAGGGGGCGCCAGCTAACTATGGCTACACCTTC.

CDR3 bases: TGTGCCAGCTCACCAGGACAGGGTTTGAATGAAAAACTGTTTTTT. Its protein is CASSPGQGLNEKLFF. The chain employs TRBV18 and TRBJ1-4, with TRBD1 matching over 8 bases. Unmatched junction bases numbered 4, after V lost 2 bases and J lost 5 bases. Per the germline V gene, CDR1 is KGHSH and CDR2 is LQKENI. CDR3 length: 15 residues.

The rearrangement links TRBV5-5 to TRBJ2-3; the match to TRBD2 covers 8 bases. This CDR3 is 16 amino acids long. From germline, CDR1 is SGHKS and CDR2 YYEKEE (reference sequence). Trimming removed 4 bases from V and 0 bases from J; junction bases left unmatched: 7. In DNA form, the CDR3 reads TGTGCCAGCAGCCCCGGACTAGCATCTAGCACAGATACGCAGTATTTT. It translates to CASSPGLASSTDTQYF.

For the CDR3, the DNA is TGTGCCAGCTCCCCGGGACAGTTGGTCAATGAGCAGTTCTTC. Translating gives CASSPGQLVNEQFF. The gene calls are TRBV18 and TRBJ2-1; 7 bases are a match to TRBD1. Trimming took 6 bases from V and 6 from J; bases not matched to a gene: 8. CDR1 and CDR2 (germline): KGHSH, LQKENI. This CDR3 spans 14 amino acids.

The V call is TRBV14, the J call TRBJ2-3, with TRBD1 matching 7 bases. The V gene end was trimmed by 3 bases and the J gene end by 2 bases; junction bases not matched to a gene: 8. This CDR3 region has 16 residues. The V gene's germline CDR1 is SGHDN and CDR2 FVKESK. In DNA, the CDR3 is TGTGCCAGCAGCCATTTATTGCAGGGGGACACAGATACGCAGTATTTT. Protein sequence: CASSHLLQGDTDTQYF.

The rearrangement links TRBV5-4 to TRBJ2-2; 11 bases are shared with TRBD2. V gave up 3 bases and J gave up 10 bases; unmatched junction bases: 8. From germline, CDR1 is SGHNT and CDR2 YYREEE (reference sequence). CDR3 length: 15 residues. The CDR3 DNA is TGTGCCAGCAGCTCCCCGGGACTAGCGGAAAAGGAGCTGTTTTTT. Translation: CASSSPGLAEKELFF.

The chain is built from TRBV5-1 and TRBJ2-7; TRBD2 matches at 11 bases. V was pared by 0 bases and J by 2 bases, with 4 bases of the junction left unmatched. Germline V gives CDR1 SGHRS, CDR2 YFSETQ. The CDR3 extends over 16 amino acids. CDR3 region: CASSLEVSGRAYEQYF. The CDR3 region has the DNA TGCGCCAGCAGCTTGGAGGTTAGCGGGAGGGCCTACGAGCAGTACTTC.

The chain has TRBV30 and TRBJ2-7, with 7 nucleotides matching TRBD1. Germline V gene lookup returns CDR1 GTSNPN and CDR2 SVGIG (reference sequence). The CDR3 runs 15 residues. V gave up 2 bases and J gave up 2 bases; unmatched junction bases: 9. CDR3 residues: CAWSPLGRGTYEQYF. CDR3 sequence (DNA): TGTGCCTGGAGTCCTTTGGGCAGGGGGACCTACGAGCAGTACTTC.

CDR3 residues: CASSPDRGVVTGELFF. The CDR3 bases are TGCGCCAGCAGTCCGGACAGGGGAGTGGTCACCGGGGAGCTGTTTTTT. The V call is TRBV5-1, the J call TRBJ2-2; TRBD1 aligns across 9 bases. The V and J ends lost 5 bases and 4 bases, in that order; junction bases with no gene match: 9. Germline assignment: CDR1 SGHRS and CDR2 YFSETQ. The CDR3 spans 16 residues. Variable domain in full (rest from reference TRBV5-1 and TRBJ2-2): KAGVTQTPRYLIKTRGQQVTLSCSPISGHRSVSWYQQTPGQGLQFLFEYFSETQRNKGNFPGRFSGRQFSNSRSEMNVSTLELGDSALYLCASSPDRGVVTGELFFGEGSRLTVL.

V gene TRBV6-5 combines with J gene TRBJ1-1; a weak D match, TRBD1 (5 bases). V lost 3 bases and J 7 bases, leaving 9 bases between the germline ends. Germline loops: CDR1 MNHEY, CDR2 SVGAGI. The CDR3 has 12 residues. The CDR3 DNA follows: TGTGCCAGCAGTTATTTCACAGGTGAAGCTTTCTTT. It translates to CASSYFTGEAFF.

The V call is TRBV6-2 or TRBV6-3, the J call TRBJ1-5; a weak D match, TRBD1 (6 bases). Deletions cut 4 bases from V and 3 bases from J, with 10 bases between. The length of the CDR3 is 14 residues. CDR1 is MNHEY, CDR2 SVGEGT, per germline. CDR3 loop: CASSSQGTNQPQHF. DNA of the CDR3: TGTGCCAGCAGTTCACAGGGAACCAATCAGCCCCAGCATTTT.

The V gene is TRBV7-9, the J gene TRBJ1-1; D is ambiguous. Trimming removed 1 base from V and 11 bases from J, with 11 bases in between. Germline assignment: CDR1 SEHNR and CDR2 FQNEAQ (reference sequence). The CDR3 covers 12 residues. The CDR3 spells CASSLDLERAFF. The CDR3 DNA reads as TGTGCCAGCAGCTTAGACCTTGAGCGGGCTTTCTTT.